This paragraph covers one TCR beta chain sequence. The antigen is unknown. This specimen belongs to a study of Ad26.COV2.S vaccination and SARS-CoV-2 variants. Study-wide points: Substantial post-vaccination breadth of spike-specific CD8+ and CD4+ T cell responses was reported. Comparability of non-spike TCR breadth was observed across vaccine and placebo recipients.

The germline gives CDR1 MNHNS, CDR2 SASEGT. V was trimmed by 2 bases and J by 0 bases, leaving 9 bases between them. The CDR3 has 15 amino acids. Repertoires were generated with immunoSEQ multiplex PCR, while TCRdb's copy carries only in-frame clones and drops some. The table has roughly 380,000 clones, under 95% seen once; the top ten hold 3.9%. The chain couples TRBV6-1 to TRBJ2-3; D is perhaps TRBD2 (6 bases). Sample: peripheral blood, taken after recovery from COVID-19. This TCR was recovered from a human donor who had recovered from COVID-19. The CDR3 nucleotides read TGTGCCAGCAGTGAACGGGGGACTAGCACAGATACGCAGTATTTT. It yields the protein CASSERGTSTDTQYF.